Each of the 23 T cell receptor beta chains below was sequenced from the same sample in a study of blood T cell repertoires in COVID-19. Produced via immunoSEQ multiplex PCR; TCRdb's table is partial and in-frame only. The sample lists 450,000 to 500,000 clones; roughly 85% were seen once. The specimen was peripheral blood. Receptors were obtained from a human donor in a cohort sampled during active COVID-19.

The gene calls are TRBV5-1 and TRBJ1-4; D is ambiguous. The CDR3 sequence is 12 residues long. The V end lost 2 bases, the J end lost 4 bases, and 3 bases lay between the germline ends. The germline CDR1 and CDR2 sequences are SGHRS and YFSETQ. The DNA for the CDR3 is TGCGCCAGCAGCTTTCTTAATGAAAAACTGTTTTTT. This codes for CASSFLNEKLFF.

This chain joins TRBV27 and TRBJ2-3; TRBD1 matches at 12 bases. Looked up from germline, CDR1 is MNHEY and CDR2 is SMNVEV (reference sequence). Germline trimming cut 5 bases from V and 6 bases from J; bases unmatched to any gene: 9. The length of the CDR3 is 16 residues. CDR3: CASSPPWDRGLDTQYF. In DNA form, the CDR3 reads TGTGCCAGCAGTCCACCCTGGGACAGGGGGCTCGATACGCAGTATTTT.

The V call is TRBV11-1, the J call TRBJ2-3, with TRBD2 matching 8 bases. CDR3 length: 14 residues. V gave up 1 base and J gave up 6 bases; unmatched junction bases: 3. The germline V gene has CDR1 SGHAT and CDR2 FQDESV (reference sequence). As DNA, the CDR3 is TGTGCCAGCAGCTTAGAAGCGGGAGTGGATACGCAGTATTTT. Residues: CASSLEAGVDTQYF. Looking up the rest from reference TRBV11-1 and TRBJ2-3 gives the full variable domain: EAEVAQSPRYKITEKSQAVAFWCDPISGHATLYWYRQILGQGPELLVQFQDESVVDDSQLPKDRFSAERLKGVDSTLKIQPAELGDSAMYLCASSLEAGVDTQYFGPGTRLTVL.

The chain links TRBV7-2 to TRBJ2-7; TRBD2 aligns across 7 bases. The germline V gene has CDR1 SGHTA and CDR2 FQGNSA. V lost 3 bases and J lost 7; bases outside the gene matches: 6. CDR3 length: 13 residues. CDR3 sequence (DNA): TGTGCCAGCAGCTTGGGCGGGAGTCGAGAGCAGTACTTC. Its translation is CASSLGGSREQYF. Drawing the rest from reference TRBV7-2 and TRBJ2-7, the complete variable domain is GAGVSQSPSNKVTEKGKDVELRCDPISGHTALYWYRQSLGQGLEFLIYFQGNSAPDKSGLPSDRFSAERTGGSVSTLTIQRTQQEDSAVYLCASSLGGSREQYFGPGTRLTVT.

The chain joins TRBV5-1 to TRBJ2-5; weak D call: TRBD2 (6 bases). Germline CDR1 reads SGHRS; CDR2 reads YFSETQ. CDR3 size: 15 residues. V lost 3 bases, J lost 2 bases, and 14 bases lay in between. The CDR3 spells CASSSEWRGQETQYF. The CDR3 nucleotides read TGCGCCAGCAGCTCCGAATGGCGGGGACAAGAGACCCAGTACTTC.

The CDR3 loop reads CASSPKVETGVNTGELFF. The CDR3 bases are TGCGCCAGCAGCCCAAAGGTGGAGACAGGGGTTAACACCGGGGAGCTGTTTTTT. This chain links TRBV5-1 with TRBJ2-2; 8 nucleotides agree with TRBD1. The J segment lost 2 bases and the V segment lost 4 bases, leaving 13 bases of the junction unmatched. The CDR3 extends over 18 amino acids. Germline V gene data show CDR1 as SGHRS and CDR2 as YFSETQ.

This rearrangement joins TRBV7-3 to TRBJ2-1; perhaps TRBD2 as D (6 bases). V lost 5 bases to trimming and J lost 3 bases, with 17 bases between them. Germline values: CDR1 SGHTA, CDR2 FQGTGA. This CDR3 is built from 16 residues. CDR3 amino acids: CASSRLGGTLYNEQFF. The CDR3 nucleotides are TGTGCCAGCAGCCGCCTTGGAGGGACCCTCTACAATGAGCAGTTCTTC.

The genes are TRBV7-2 and TRBJ1-1, with 7 bases aligning to TRBD1. The ends lost 10 bases at V and 0 bases at J; junction bases unmatched: 8. This CDR3 has 14 residues. Germline CDR1 SGHTA, CDR2 FQGNSA. The CDR3 DNA sequence: TGTGCCACCTCCAGCAGGGGGATGAACACTGAAGCTTTCTTT. This translates into CATSSRGMNTEAFF. The variable domain in full, completed from reference TRBV7-2 and TRBJ1-1, reads GAGVSQSPSNKVTEKGKDVELRCDPISGHTALYWYRQSLGQGLEFLIYFQGNSAPDKSGLPSDRFSAERTGGSVSTLTIQRTQQEDSAVYLCATSSRGMNTEAFFGQGTRLTVV.

The gene calls are TRBV7-9 and TRBJ1-2; D not resolved. CDR1 SEHNR and CDR2 FQNEAQ come from the germline V gene (reference sequence). The V end was cut by 0 bases, the J end by 7 bases, with 15 bases between. This CDR3 contains 15 residues. The CDR3 bases are TGTGCCAGCAGCTTAGCGCTGGAGGTTAGCGGTGGCTACACCTTC. This encodes CASSLALEVSGGYTF. Full variable domain (outside the CDR3, taken from reference TRBV7-9 and TRBJ1-2): DTGVSQNPRHKITKRGQNVTFRCDPISEHNRLYWYRQTLGQGPEFLTYFQNEAQLEKSRLLSDRFSAERPKGSFSTLEIQRTEQGDSAMYLCASSLALEVSGGYTFGSGTRLTVV.

This clone occurred a few times. The CDR3, as DNA: TGTGCCAGCAGGGAGTTTAGCCACGAGCAGTACTTC. It yields the protein CASREFSHEQYF. The rearrangement joins TRBV12-3 or TRBV12-4 to TRBJ2-7; D is unresolved. This CDR3 has 12 residues. V lost 6 bases and J lost 5, with 11 bases in between.

The chain is built from TRBV9 and TRBJ2-7; tentative D call: TRBD1 (6 bases). V was clipped by 3 bases and J by 0 bases, with 13 bases between them. Germline V gene data show CDR1 as SGDLS and CDR2 as YYNGEE. This CDR3 has 15 amino acids. The CDR3 sequence is CASSEGVTSSYEQYF. For the CDR3, the DNA is TGTGCCAGCAGCGAGGGGGTCACTAGCTCCTACGAGCAGTACTTC.

This chain uses TRBV5-1 with TRBJ2-3; TRBD2 might be the D (6 bases). The CDR3 covers 16 residues. Germline lookup yields CDR1 SGHRS and CDR2 YFSETQ. Trimming pared 0 bases from V and 0 bases from J, leaving 11 bases between. The chain's CDR3 is CASSLVTSYSTDTQYF. The CDR3 DNA follows: TGCGCCAGCAGCTTGGTAACTAGCTACAGCACAGATACGCAGTATTTT.

This chain uses TRBV2 with TRBJ1-5; D not certain. The CDR3 totals 15 residues. CDR1 is SNHLY, CDR2 FYNNEI, per germline. V lost 6 bases and J 7 bases, leaving 19 bases between the germline ends. As DNA, the CDR3 is TGTGCCAGCAGCCAAACGACTCTGTCGAACCAGCCCCAGCATTTT. Amino acids: CASSQTTLSNQPQHF.

The gene calls are TRBV19 and TRBJ2-3; 8 nucleotides line up with TRBD2. V dropped 5 bases and J dropped 3; count of bases not matched to a gene: 7. Germline V lookup: CDR1 LNHDA, CDR2 SQIVND (reference sequence). CDR3 size: 15 residues. The CDR3 region is CASSATSGETDTQYF. The CDR3, as DNA: TGTGCCAGTAGTGCTACTAGCGGAGAAACAGATACGCAGTATTTT.

This chain connects TRBV5-1 to TRBJ2-1; D is ambiguous. Deletions cut 4 bases from V and 4 bases from J, with 18 bases between. This CDR3 is built from 16 residues. Per the germline V gene, CDR1 is SGHRS and CDR2 is YFSETQ. The CDR3 DNA follows: TGCGCCAGCAGCATTTCAGGTCAAACTGGGTACAATGAGCAGTTCTTC. Translated, it gives CASSISGQTGYNEQFF.

This chain uses TRBV19 with TRBJ2-7; 7 bases match TRBD2. Germline V gene lookup returns CDR1 LNHDA and CDR2 SQIVND (reference sequence). This CDR3 is built from 15 residues. V lost 7 bases, J lost 5 bases, and 14 bases stayed unmatched. The CDR3 DNA sequence: TGTGCCAGTACTTCCTCGGGGATGGGAGGGGACGAGCAGTACTTC. It codes for CASTSSGMGGDEQYF.

The CDR3 reads CASTRDGRTVNEQFF. CDR3 coding DNA: TGTGCCAGCACTAGGGACGGGAGAACTGTGAATGAGCAGTTCTTC. V is TRBV6-5 and J is TRBJ2-1, with a possible D match to TRBD2 (6 bases). The V gene lost 7 bases and the J gene lost 7 bases, with 20 bases spanning the gap. This CDR3 region has 15 residues. Germline V CDR1 and CDR2: MNHEY, SVGAGI.

V and J are TRBV3-1 (or the pseudogene TRBV3-2) and TRBJ2-3, with 7 bases identical to TRBD1. Trimming took 8 bases from V and 3 from J; bases not matched to a gene: 8. Germline-derived CDR1 and CDR2 are LGHDT and YNNKEL (reference sequence). This CDR3 comprises 14 residues. Here the CDR3 DNA reads TGTGCCAGCGGACGGACAGGTCCGACAGATACGCAGTATTTT. The encoded protein is CASGRTGPTDTQYF.

The rearrangement links TRBV28 to TRBJ2-7; 7 bases line up with TRBD1. There are 16 residues in the CDR3. With 5 bases clipped from V and 2 bases from J, the junction kept 12 bases outside the gene matches. Germline assignment: CDR1 MDHEN and CDR2 SYDVKM. The CDR3 loop reads CASSAPGQRATYEQYF. CDR3 in DNA: TGTGCCAGCAGTGCCCCGGGACAGAGAGCAACCTACGAGCAGTACTTC.

This chain connects TRBV29-1 to TRBJ1-1, with D possibly TRBD1 on 5 matching bases. Germline loops: CDR1 SQVTM, CDR2 ANQGSEA. V was clipped by 2 bases and J by 3 bases, with 16 bases between them. The CDR3 runs to 15 residues. The CDR3 here is CSVEPRLTDHTEAFF. The CDR3 coding sequence is TGCAGCGTTGAACCAAGATTGACAGACCACACTGAAGCTTTCTTT.

This chain connects TRBV6-2 or TRBV6-3 to TRBJ2-7; 10 bases match TRBD2. V gave up 5 bases and J gave up 2 bases; unmatched junction bases: 12. This CDR3 has 17 residues. Germline CDR1 MNHEY, CDR2 SVGEGT. The CDR3 reads CASSARLAGRTAYEQYF. The CDR3, as DNA: TGTGCCAGCAGTGCCAGACTAGCGGGCCGCACCGCCTACGAGCAGTACTTC.

The rearrangement links TRBV19 to TRBJ1-1, with 10 bases matching TRBD1. This CDR3 has 13 residues. The germline CDR1 and CDR2 sequences are LNHDA and SQIVND (reference sequence). The trim removed 6 bases at V and 10 bases at J, leaving 8 bases unmatched. The DNA of the CDR3 is TGTGCCAGTAGGAGGGACCGGGACAGGGGAGCTTTCTTT. Its protein product is CASRRDRDRGAFF.

V gene TRBV28 combines with J gene TRBJ1-1; D is ambiguous. This CDR3 has 15 residues. The V gene lost 5 bases and the J gene lost 5 bases, with 18 bases spanning the gap. Germline V gene sequence: CDR1 MDHEN, CDR2 SYDVKM. CDR3 region: CASSPWERGGTEAFF. CDR3 bases: TGTGCCAGCAGTCCCTGGGAGCGAGGAGGGACTGAAGCTTTCTTT.